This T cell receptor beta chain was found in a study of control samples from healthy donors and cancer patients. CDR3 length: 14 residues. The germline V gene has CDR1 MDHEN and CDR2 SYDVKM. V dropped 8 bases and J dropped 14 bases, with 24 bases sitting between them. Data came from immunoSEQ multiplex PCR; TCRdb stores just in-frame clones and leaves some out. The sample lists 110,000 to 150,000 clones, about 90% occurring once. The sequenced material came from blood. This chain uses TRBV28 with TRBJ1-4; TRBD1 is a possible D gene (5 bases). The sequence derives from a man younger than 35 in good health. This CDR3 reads CASRSVTDNVSLFF. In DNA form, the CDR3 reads TGTGCCAGCCGTAGTGTGACAGACAATGTTTCGCTGTTTTTT.